This passage covers 8 T cell receptor beta chains from one sample sequenced in a study of long-term antiretroviral therapy in people with HIV. At survey level, the immunoSEQ assay was run in its v3.0 version. The assay was immunoSEQ multiplex PCR, and TCRdb's table has in-frame clones only and misses some. The data hold some 27,000 clones, with 85% to 95% observed a single time. The sample here was unsorted PBMCs, taken approximately 6.3 years after starting antiretroviral therapy. Receptors originate from a woman aged 40 to 50 with HIV.

The V gene is TRBV15, the J gene TRBJ2-5, with a tentative D call TRBD1 (6 bases). This CDR3 is built from 15 residues. From germline, CDR1 is LNHNV and CDR2 YYDKDF (reference sequence). Trimming shortened V by 1 base and J by 4 bases, and 13 bases separated the two germline ends. DNA of the CDR3: TGTGCCACCAGCAGAGGATGGGCAGGGGTAGAGACCCAGTACTTC. Protein product: CATSRGWAGVETQYF. Full variable domain (remainder filled in from reference TRBV15 and TRBJ2-5): DAMVIQNPRYQVTQFGKPVTLSCSQTLNHNVMYWYQQKSSQAPKLLFHYYDKDFNNEADTPDNFQSRRPNTSFCFLDIRSPGLGDTAMYLCATSRGWAGVETQYFGPGTRLLVL.

CDR3 amino acids: CAWRPRQGAGNYGYTF. For the CDR3, the DNA is TGTGCCTGGAGACCTAGACAGGGGGCCGGTAACTATGGCTACACCTTC. The chain is built from TRBV30 and TRBJ1-2, with 10 bases identical to TRBD1. CDR1 and CDR2 from the germline V gene are GTSNPN and SVGIG (reference sequence). V gave up 3 bases and J gave up 1 base; unmatched junction bases: 8. The CDR3 runs 16 residues.

The chain employs TRBV7-9 and TRBJ1-2, with TRBD1 identical over 9 bases. The CDR3 extends over 14 amino acids. V shed 5 bases, J shed 3 bases, and the junction held 4 bases outside the gene matches. Germline V CDR1 and CDR2: SEHNR, FQNEAQ (reference sequence). CDR3 in amino acids: CASSLRQGDYGYTF. The DNA for the CDR3 is TGTGCCAGCAGCCTCAGACAGGGGGACTATGGCTACACCTTC.

V is TRBV4-3 and J is TRBJ2-3; TRBD1 is a possible D gene (5 bases). This CDR3 is built from 14 residues. Germline-derived CDR1 and CDR2 are LGHNA and YSLEER. Trimming shortened V by 4 bases and J by 2 bases, and 10 bases separated the two germline ends. CDR3 nucleotide sequence: TGCGCCAGCAGCCCTACAGGAATCACAGATACGCAGTATTTT. It yields the protein CASSPTGITDTQYF.

This clone was picked up one time. The chain links TRBV7-2 to TRBJ1-5, with D perhaps matching TRBD1 (6 bases). Trimming took off 5 bases at V and 3 bases at J, with 11 bases between the two ends. Germline CDR1 SGHTA, CDR2 FQGNSA. The CDR3 runs to 14 residues. The CDR3, as DNA: TGTGCCAGCAGCCAGACAGGACCCAATCAGCCCCAGCATTTT. This encodes CASSQTGPNQPQHF.

The chain combines TRBV4-3 with TRBJ2-5; tentative D call: TRBD1 (6 bases). Trimming pared 1 base from V and 3 bases from J, leaving 9 bases between. The CDR3 runs to 14 residues. The germline gives CDR1 LGHNA, CDR2 YSLEER. This chain's CDR3 is CASSQVQGEETQYF. CDR3 coding DNA: TGCGCCAGCAGCCAAGTACAGGGTGAAGAGACCCAGTACTTC.

The V call is TRBV5-1, the J call TRBJ2-3; no clear D. V dropped 0 bases and J dropped 8 bases, with 13 bases sitting between them. The CDR3 has 14 residues. The germline gives CDR1 SGHRS, CDR2 YFSETQ. CDR3 bases: TGCGCCAGCAGCTTGGGGTCCGGTGCGGCTACGCAGTATTTT. It encodes CASSLGSGAATQYF.

This chain uses TRBV6-5 with TRBJ1-1; weak D call: TRBD1 (5 bases). Trimming shortened V by 0 bases and J by 1 base, and 6 bases separated the two germline ends. In germline, CDR1 is MNHEY, CDR2 SVGAGI. This CDR3 comprises 14 residues. The CDR3 region has the DNA TGTGCCAGCAGTTACTCCAGGGAGAACACTGAAGCTTTCTTT. Encoded protein: CASSYSRENTEAFF.